This TCR beta chain was sequenced in a study of blood T cell repertoires in COVID-19. The CDR3 totals 17 residues. V shed 0 bases, J shed 3 bases, and the junction held 8 bases outside the gene matches. Germline values: CDR1 LGHNA, CDR2 YNFKEQ. Study processing details: Researchers report that nucleated cell counts were estimated from reference gene primer amplification. Data came from immunoSEQ multiplex PCR; TCRdb stores just in-frame clones and leaves some out. V and J calls and clone size are copied from that table; D and trimming were computed from the DNA. The data hold approximately 44,000 clones, with around 94% observed a single time.

The chain combines TRBV4-2 with TRBJ2-4; TRBD1 matches at 7 bases. The sample was peripheral blood. This receptor was identified in a man in his fifties or sixties with COVID-19, enrolled during active disease. The CDR3 sequence: CASSQDGAGGHKNIQYF. The CDR3, as DNA: TGTGCCAGCAGCCAAGATGGGGCAGGGGGACACAAAAACATTCAGTACTTC.